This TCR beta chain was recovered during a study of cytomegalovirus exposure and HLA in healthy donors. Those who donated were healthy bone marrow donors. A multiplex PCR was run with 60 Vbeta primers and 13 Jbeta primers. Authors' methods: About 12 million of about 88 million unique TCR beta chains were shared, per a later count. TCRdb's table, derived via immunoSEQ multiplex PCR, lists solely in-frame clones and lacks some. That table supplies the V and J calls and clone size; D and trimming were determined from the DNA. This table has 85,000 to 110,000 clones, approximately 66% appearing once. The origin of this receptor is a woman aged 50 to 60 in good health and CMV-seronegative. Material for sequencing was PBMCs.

This CDR3 is CASSLAGVAGLDTQYF. The CDR3 nucleotides read TGTGCCAGCAGCTTGGCCGGGGTAGCGGGGCTGGATACGCAGTATTTT. The chain employs TRBV5-4 and TRBJ2-3, with 8 bases lining up with TRBD2. V shed 0 bases, J shed 6 bases, and the junction held 9 bases outside the gene matches. The CDR3 length is 16 residues. Germline CDR1 is SGHNT and CDR2 is YYREEE (reference sequence).